A single sample gave rise to the 28 T cell receptor beta chains below, sequenced in a study of siplizumab effects on memory and regulatory T cells. Clones were sequenced by immunoSEQ multiplex PCR, and TCRdb holds only the in-frame ones, with some missing. This table has 99,000 or so clones, roughly 94% appearing once. The sample comprised non-Treg CD4+ T cells sorted from blood. These receptors all stem from a human donor in good health.

The count of this clone is one. The chain recombines TRBV5-6 with TRBJ2-7; 7 bases align to TRBD1. The CDR3 covers 18 residues. J lost 0 bases, V lost 1 base, and 13 bases had no gene match. Germline V CDR1 and CDR2: SGHDT, YYEEEE. The CDR3 DNA sequence: TGTGCCAGCAGCTTGCGGGCAAAGGGACAGCATATCTCCTACGAGCAGTACTTC. This codes for CASSLRAKGQHISYEQYF.

The chain uses TRBV28 and TRBJ2-7; D unresolved. The CDR3 spans 14 residues. Germline V lookup: CDR1 MDHEN, CDR2 SYDVKM. V was pared by 3 bases and J by 2 bases, with 11 bases between. The CDR3 here is CASSLIARTYEQYF. In DNA, the CDR3 is TGTGCCAGCAGTTTGATCGCTAGGACCTACGAGCAGTACTTC.

V gene TRBV5-1 combines with J gene TRBJ2-1, with 8 bases identical to TRBD2. This CDR3 region has 14 residues. The V gene end was trimmed by 4 bases and the J gene end by 5 bases; junction bases not matched to a gene: 5. Looked up from germline, CDR1 is SGHRS and CDR2 is YFSETQ. For the CDR3, the DNA is TGCGCCAGCAGCCTCATAGCGGGAAACAATGAGCAGTTCTTC. Its protein product is CASSLIAGNNEQFF.

V is TRBV5-1 and J is TRBJ2-7; 8 nucleotides align to TRBD2. V shed 3 bases and J 3 bases; nucleotides not matched to a gene: 5. The CDR3 has 14 amino acids. Germline values: CDR1 SGHRS, CDR2 YFSETQ. CDR3 sequence: CASSSTGTSYEQYF. The CDR3, as DNA: TGCGCCAGCAGCTCCACCGGGACTAGCTACGAGCAGTACTTC.

The V and J genes are TRBV7-3 and TRBJ2-3, with TRBD2 identical over 7 bases. V lost 0 bases to trimming and J lost 0 bases; unmatched junction nucleotides: 0. CDR1 and CDR2 from the germline V gene are SGHTA and FQGTGA. The CDR3 covers 15 residues. The CDR3 nucleotides read TGTGCCAGCAGCTTAACTAGCGGGAGCACAGATACGCAGTATTTT. It translates to CASSLTSGSTDTQYF.

The V call is TRBV20-1, the J call TRBJ2-1, with no clear D. Germline loops: CDR1 DFQATT, CDR2 SNEGSKA (reference sequence). This CDR3 has 11 amino acids. V gave up 5 bases and J gave up 15 bases, with 17 bases separating them. CDR3 DNA: TGCAGTGCTGGTGACACCAGAAGGCGGTTCTTC. This codes for CSAGDTRRRFF.

The genes are TRBV5-1 and TRBJ1-2, with D unclear. The V end lost 4 bases, the J end lost 7 bases, and 14 bases lay between the germline ends. CDR3 size: 13 residues. Germline CDR1 SGHRS, CDR2 YFSETQ. The CDR3 spells CASSQNWGSGYTF. CDR3 bases: TGCGCCAGCAGCCAGAATTGGGGATCTGGCTACACCTTC.

The V and J genes are TRBV5-8 and TRBJ2-5, with a possible D match to TRBD1 (6 bases). Germline V gives CDR1 SGHTS, CDR2 YDEGEE. The CDR3 spans 14 residues. V lost 1 base, J lost 3 bases, and 10 bases lay in between. CDR3 nucleotides: TGTGCCAGCAGCTTGTTGAACAGGGAAGAGACCCAGTACTTC. It specifies CASSLLNREETQYF.

The rearrangement uses TRBV15 and TRBJ1-2; D is unclear. Germline assignment: CDR1 LNHNV and CDR2 YYDKDF (reference sequence). This CDR3 comprises 15 residues. V dropped 3 bases and J dropped 7 bases, with 18 bases sitting between them. Here the CDR3 DNA reads TGTGCCACCAGCAGCCTACGGGCGGGGTCGGGTGGCTACACCTTC. As protein: CATSSLRAGSGGYTF.

Here the CDR3 reads CASSQTNTEAFF. The CDR3 DNA reads TGTGCCAGCAGCCAGACAAACACTGAAGCTTTCTTT. This chain connects TRBV14 to TRBJ1-1; no reliable D call. Trimming stripped 3 bases from V and 2 bases from J, with 4 bases between. The length of the CDR3 is 12 residues. Germline V gene sequence: CDR1 SGHDN, CDR2 FVKESK.

The chain couples TRBV7-9 to TRBJ2-1; 8 bases agree with TRBD2. J was trimmed by 7 bases and V by 3 bases; bases with no gene match: 8. This CDR3 contains 15 residues. CDR1 and CDR2 (germline): SEHNR, FQNEAQ (reference sequence). This chain's CDR3 is CASSFSFGTSNEQFF. CDR3 DNA sequence: TGTGCCAGCAGCTTCTCTTTCGGGACTAGTAATGAGCAGTTCTTC.

This clone was observed once. The chain is built from TRBV25-1 and TRBJ2-5; D might be TRBD1 (6 bases). The CDR3 has 16 residues. V lost 2 bases to trimming and J lost 0 bases, with 13 bases between them. The germline CDR1 and CDR2 sequences are MGHDK and SYGVNS. CDR3 DNA sequence: TGTGCCAGCAGTGAACGAGGGGGAAGGTACCAAGAGACCCAGTACTTC. Amino acids: CASSERGGRYQETQYF.

The chain links TRBV19 to TRBJ2-7; D remains unclear. Trimming removed 1 base from V and 4 bases from J, with 8 bases in between. CDR3 length equals 13 residues. Germline CDR1 is LNHDA and CDR2 is SQIVND (reference sequence). As DNA, the CDR3 is TGTGCCAGTAGTATAGGCGTAGAATACGAGCAGTACTTC. It is translated as CASSIGVEYEQYF.

CDR3 DNA sequence: TGTGCCAGTAGTTATATGGCGGGGAGGGGAAATGAAAAACTGTTTTTT. Translated: CASSYMAGRGNEKLFF. This chain joins TRBV19 and TRBJ1-4, with a possible D match to TRBD1 (5 bases). The CDR3 totals 16 residues. The germline V and J ends were trimmed by 5 bases and 5 bases, with 18 bases remaining between them. Germline CDR1 is LNHDA and CDR2 is SQIVND (reference sequence).

The rearrangement uses TRBV5-8 and TRBJ1-5; 11 nucleotides agree with TRBD1. The J segment lost 6 bases and the V segment lost 1 base, leaving 3 bases of the junction unmatched. Per the germline V gene, CDR1 is SGHTS and CDR2 is YDEGEE. The CDR3 spans 15 residues. CDR3 bases: TGTGCCAGCAGCTTGTCGGGGACAGGGGGTCAGCCCCAGCATTTT. Translated, it gives CASSLSGTGGQPQHF.

The V gene is TRBV7-2, the J gene TRBJ2-7; D is perhaps TRBD1 or TRBD2 (5 bases each). This CDR3 region has 13 residues. The germline gives CDR1 SGHTA, CDR2 FQGNSA. Trimming took off 5 bases at V and 6 bases at J, with 14 bases between the two ends. In nucleotides, the CDR3 is TGTGCCAGCAGCGGAGGCAGGGTGTTCGAGCAGTACTTC. Encoded protein: CASSGGRVFEQYF.

This CDR3 reads CASSRTGDATDTQYF. The CDR3 nucleotides are TGTGCCAGCAGCCGAACAGGGGATGCTACAGATACGCAGTATTTT. The chain links TRBV6-4 to TRBJ2-3, with TRBD1 matching 7 bases. This CDR3 region has 15 residues. V lost 6 bases to trimming and J lost 3 bases; unmatched junction nucleotides: 9. Per germline, CDR1 MRHNA and CDR2 SNTAGT.

The chain links TRBV5-1 to TRBJ2-2; tentatively, D is TRBD2 (5 bases). Germline V gene lookup returns CDR1 SGHRS and CDR2 YFSETQ. The V end was cut by 0 bases, the J end by 5 bases, with 17 bases between. The CDR3 consists of 17 residues. The CDR3 here is CASSLVSGGSGTGELFF. In DNA, the CDR3 is TGCGCCAGCAGCTTGGTTTCAGGAGGAAGCGGAACCGGGGAGCTGTTTTTT.

The chain is built from TRBV4-1 and TRBJ2-7; 9 nucleotides match TRBD2. The CDR3 runs 17 residues. The V gene's germline CDR1 is MGHRA and CDR2 YSYEKL. J lost 3 bases, V lost 4 bases, and 13 bases had no gene match. The DNA of the CDR3 is TGCGCCAGCAGCCTGAACAGGGCTAGCGGGACCATCTACGAGCAGTACTTC. Translating it yields CASSLNRASGTIYEQYF.

The chain links TRBV5-4 to TRBJ2-1; D is ambiguous. The CDR3 contains 16 residues. Germline values: CDR1 SGHNT, CDR2 YYREEE (reference sequence). V was trimmed by 4 bases and J by 0 bases, leaving 14 bases between them. The CDR3 region has the DNA TGTGCCAGCAGCCCCAAGGTAGGCCGCTCCTACAATGAGCAGTTCTTC. Residues: CASSPKVGRSYNEQFF.

This chain joins TRBV11-2 and TRBJ2-1; no definite D call. The CDR3 loop spans 12 amino acids. Germline V gene lookup returns CDR1 SGHAT and CDR2 FQNNGV. V was pared by 6 bases and J by 3 bases, with 6 bases between. Written as DNA, the CDR3 is TGTGCCAGCAGTCCACTCTACAATGAGCAGTTCTTC. It is translated as CASSPLYNEQFF.

The rearrangement joins TRBV30 to TRBJ2-7; TRBD2 matches at 9 bases. J gave up 2 bases and V 0 bases, and 8 bases lay outside the gene matches. The germline V gene encodes CDR1 GTSNPN and CDR2 SVGIG (reference sequence). CDR3 length: 16 amino acids. CDR3 amino acids: CAWSVLGLAGTYEQYF. The CDR3 DNA sequence: TGTGCCTGGAGTGTACTAGGTCTAGCGGGAACCTACGAGCAGTACTTC.

The chain has TRBV5-1 and TRBJ2-3; D gene unclear. Germline V gene data show CDR1 as SGHRS and CDR2 as YFSETQ. V shed 9 bases and J shed 2 bases, with 16 bases lying between them. This CDR3 spans 14 amino acids. Written as DNA, the CDR3 is TGCGCCACCTCCAGAGATCAGGCCACAGATACGCAGTATTTT. Protein product: CATSRDQATDTQYF.

This chain uses TRBV5-6 with TRBJ2-2, with no clear D. Trimming left V 2 bases short and J 6 bases short, with 20 bases between. CDR3 length: 17 amino acids. Germline values: CDR1 SGHDT, CDR2 YYEEEE. The CDR3 nucleotides read TGTGCCAGCAGCTTTCGGGTCCAGAAACTCACCGCCGGGGAGCTGTTTTTT. Its translation: CASSFRVQKLTAGELFF.

V and J are TRBV7-9 and TRBJ2-1; the D gene is possibly TRBD1 (5 bases). Trimming stripped 1 base from V and 8 bases from J, with 12 bases between. The germline V gene has CDR1 SEHNR and CDR2 FQNEAQ (reference sequence). CDR3 size: 14 residues. In DNA form, the CDR3 reads TGTGCCAGCAGCTTAGATAGACAGAGCGATGAGCAGTTCTTC. It codes for CASSLDRQSDEQFF.

V and J are TRBV20-1 and TRBJ2-1; D is undetermined. The CDR3 spans 11 residues. The V gene's germline CDR1 is DFQATT and CDR2 SNEGSKA (reference sequence). Trimming left V 7 bases short and J 3 bases short, with 7 bases between. CDR3 DNA: TGCAGTGTGGCTTTCTACAATGAGCAGTTCTTC. It translates to CSVAFYNEQFF.

The chain employs TRBV19 and TRBJ1-1; D remains ambiguous. CDR1 LNHDA and CDR2 SQIVND come from the germline V gene (reference sequence). V shed 5 bases and J shed 2 bases, with 3 bases lying between them. This CDR3 is built from 11 residues. The CDR3 coding sequence is TGTGCCAGTAGTTTCAACACTGAAGCTTTCTTT. It encodes CASSFNTEAFF.

V is TRBV18 and J is TRBJ1-1, with a weak D call TRBD1 (5 bases). V dropped 3 bases and J dropped 3 bases, with 8 bases sitting between them. Germline loops: CDR1 KGHSH, CDR2 LQKENI. This CDR3 comprises 13 residues. CDR3 in amino acids: CASSPGGDTEAFF. CDR3 DNA: TGTGCCAGCTCACCCGGGGGGGACACTGAAGCTTTCTTT. Full variable domain (rest looked up from reference TRBV18 and TRBJ1-1): NAGVMQNPRHLVRRRGQEARLRCSPMKGHSHVYWYRQLPEEGLKFMVYLQKENIIDESGMPKERFSAEFPKEGPSILRIQQVVRGDSAAYFCASSPGGDTEAFFGQGTRLTVV.